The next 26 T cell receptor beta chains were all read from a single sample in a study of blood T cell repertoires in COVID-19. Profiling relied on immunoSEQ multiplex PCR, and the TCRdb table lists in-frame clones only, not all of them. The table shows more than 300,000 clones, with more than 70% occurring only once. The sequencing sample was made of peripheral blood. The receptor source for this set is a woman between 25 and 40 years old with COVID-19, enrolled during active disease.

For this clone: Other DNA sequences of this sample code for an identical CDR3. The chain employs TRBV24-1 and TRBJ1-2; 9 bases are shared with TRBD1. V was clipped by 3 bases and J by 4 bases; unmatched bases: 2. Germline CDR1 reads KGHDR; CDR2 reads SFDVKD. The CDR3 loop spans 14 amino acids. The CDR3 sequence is CATSDPDRGYGYTF. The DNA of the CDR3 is TGTGCCACCAGTGATCCGGACAGGGGCTATGGCTACACCTTC.

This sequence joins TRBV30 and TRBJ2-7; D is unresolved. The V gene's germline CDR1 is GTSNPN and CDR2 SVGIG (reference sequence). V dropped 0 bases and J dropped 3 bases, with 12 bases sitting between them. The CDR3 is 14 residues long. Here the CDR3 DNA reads TGTGCCTGGAGTGTCCGCGGAAGGAGCTACGAGCAGTACTTC. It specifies CAWSVRGRSYEQYF.

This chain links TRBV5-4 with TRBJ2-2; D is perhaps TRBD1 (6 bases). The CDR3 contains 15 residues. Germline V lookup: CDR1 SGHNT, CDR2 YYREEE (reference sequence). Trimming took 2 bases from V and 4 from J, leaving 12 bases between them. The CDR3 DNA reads TGTGCCAGCAGCTTCAGGGGTGGGGTCACCGGGGAGCTGTTTTTT. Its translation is CASSFRGGVTGELFF.

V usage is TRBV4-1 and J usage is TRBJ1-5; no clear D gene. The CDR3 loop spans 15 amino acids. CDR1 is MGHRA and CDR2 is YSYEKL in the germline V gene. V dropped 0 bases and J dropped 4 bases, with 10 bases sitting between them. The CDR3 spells CASSQDGQLNQPQHF. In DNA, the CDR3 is TGCGCCAGCAGCCAAGATGGGCAGCTAAATCAGCCCCAGCATTTT.

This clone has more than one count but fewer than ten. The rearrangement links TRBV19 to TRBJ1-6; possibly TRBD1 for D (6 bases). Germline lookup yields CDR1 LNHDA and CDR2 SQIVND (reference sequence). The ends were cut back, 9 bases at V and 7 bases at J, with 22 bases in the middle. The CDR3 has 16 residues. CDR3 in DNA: TGTGCCAGCGGGGGGGGCCTACAGGGATCAAATTCACCCCTCCACTTT. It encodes CASGGGLQGSNSPLHF.

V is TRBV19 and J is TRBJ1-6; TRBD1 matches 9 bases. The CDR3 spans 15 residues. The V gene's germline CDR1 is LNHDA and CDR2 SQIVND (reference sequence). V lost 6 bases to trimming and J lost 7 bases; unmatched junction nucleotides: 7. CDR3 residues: CASSPLGQGNSPLHF. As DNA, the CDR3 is TGTGCCAGTAGCCCCCTTGGACAGGGGAATTCACCCCTCCACTTT. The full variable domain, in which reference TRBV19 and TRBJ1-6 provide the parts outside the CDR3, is DGGITQSPKYLFRKEGQNVTLSCEQNLNHDAMYWYRQDPGQGLRLIYYSQIVNDFQKGDIAEGYSVSREKKESFPLTVTSAQKNPTAFYLCASSPLGQGNSPLHFGNGTRLTVT.

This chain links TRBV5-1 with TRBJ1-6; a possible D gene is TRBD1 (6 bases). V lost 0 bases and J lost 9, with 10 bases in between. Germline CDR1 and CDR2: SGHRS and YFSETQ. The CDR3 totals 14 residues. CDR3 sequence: CASSLEGVGSPLHF. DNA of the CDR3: TGCGCCAGCAGCTTGGAGGGGGTCGGTTCACCCCTCCACTTT. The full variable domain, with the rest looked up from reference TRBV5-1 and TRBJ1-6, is KAGVTQTPRYLIKTRGQQVTLSCSPISGHRSVSWYQQTPGQGLQFLFEYFSETQRNKGNFPGRFSGRQFSNSRSEMNVSTLELGDSALYLCASSLEGVGSPLHFGNGTRLTVT.

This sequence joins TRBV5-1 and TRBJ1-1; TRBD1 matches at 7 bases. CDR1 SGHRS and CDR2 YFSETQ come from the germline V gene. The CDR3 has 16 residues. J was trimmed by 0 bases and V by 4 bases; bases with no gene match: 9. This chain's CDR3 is CASSPRTGEMNTEAFF. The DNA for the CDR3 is TGCGCCAGCAGCCCCCGTACAGGGGAAATGAACACTGAAGCTTTCTTT.

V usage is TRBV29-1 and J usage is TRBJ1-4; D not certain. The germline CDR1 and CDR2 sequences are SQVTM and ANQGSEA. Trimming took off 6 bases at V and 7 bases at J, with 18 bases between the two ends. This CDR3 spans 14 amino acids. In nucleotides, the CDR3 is TGCAGCGTGAAGTCCGGGAGATGGGGTGAAAAACTGTTTTTT. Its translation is CSVKSGRWGEKLFF.

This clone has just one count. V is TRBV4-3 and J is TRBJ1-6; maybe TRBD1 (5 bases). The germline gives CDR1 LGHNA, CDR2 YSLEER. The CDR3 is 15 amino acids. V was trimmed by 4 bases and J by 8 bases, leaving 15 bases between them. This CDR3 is CASSPRGVSDSPLHF. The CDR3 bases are TGCGCCAGCAGCCCCCGGGGGGTCTCGGATTCACCCCTCCACTTT.

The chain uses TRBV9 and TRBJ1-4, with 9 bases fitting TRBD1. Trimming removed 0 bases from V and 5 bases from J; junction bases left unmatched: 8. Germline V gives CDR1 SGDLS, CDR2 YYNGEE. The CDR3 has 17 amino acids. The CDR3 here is CASSVALGTGSNEKLFF. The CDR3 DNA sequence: TGTGCCAGCAGCGTAGCTTTGGGGACAGGGTCCAATGAAAAACTGTTTTTT.

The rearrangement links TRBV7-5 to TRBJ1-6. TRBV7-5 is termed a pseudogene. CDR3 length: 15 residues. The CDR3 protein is CVRSLDRVSNSPLHF. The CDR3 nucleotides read TGTGTCAGAAGCTTAGATCGGGTAAGTAATTCACCCCTCCACTTT.

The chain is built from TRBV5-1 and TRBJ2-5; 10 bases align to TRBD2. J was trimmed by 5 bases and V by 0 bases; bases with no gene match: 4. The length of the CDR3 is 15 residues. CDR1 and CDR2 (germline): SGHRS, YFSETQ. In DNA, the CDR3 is TGCGCCAGCAGCTTGGGGGGACTAGCGTGGGAGACCCAGTACTTC. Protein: CASSLGGLAWETQYF. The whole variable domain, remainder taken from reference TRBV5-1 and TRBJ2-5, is KAGVTQTPRYLIKTRGQQVTLSCSPISGHRSVSWYQQTPGQGLQFLFEYFSETQRNKGNFPGRFSGRQFSNSRSEMNVSTLELGDSALYLCASSLGGLAWETQYFGPGTRLLVL.

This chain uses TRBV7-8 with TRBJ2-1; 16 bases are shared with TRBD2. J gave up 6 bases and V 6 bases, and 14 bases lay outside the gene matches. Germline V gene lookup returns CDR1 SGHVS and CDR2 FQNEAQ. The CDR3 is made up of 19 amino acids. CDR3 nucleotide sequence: TGTGCCAGCAGTTCCTTGGGACTAGCGGGGGGGCCAATCCCCAATGAGCAGTTCTTC. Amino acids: CASSSLGLAGGPIPNEQFF.

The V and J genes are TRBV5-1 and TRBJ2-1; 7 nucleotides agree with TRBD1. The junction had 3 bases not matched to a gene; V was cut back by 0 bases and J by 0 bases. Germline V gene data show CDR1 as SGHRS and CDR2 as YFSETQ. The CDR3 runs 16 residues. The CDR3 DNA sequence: TGCGCCAGCAGCTTGGACGGGACAGCCTCCTACAATGAGCAGTTCTTC. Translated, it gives CASSLDGTASYNEQFF.

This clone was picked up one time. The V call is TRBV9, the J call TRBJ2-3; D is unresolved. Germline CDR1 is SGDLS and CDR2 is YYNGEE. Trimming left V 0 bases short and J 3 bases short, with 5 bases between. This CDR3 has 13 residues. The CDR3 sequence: CASSVDRTDTQYF. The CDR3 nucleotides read TGTGCCAGCAGCGTAGATCGGACAGATACGCAGTATTTT.

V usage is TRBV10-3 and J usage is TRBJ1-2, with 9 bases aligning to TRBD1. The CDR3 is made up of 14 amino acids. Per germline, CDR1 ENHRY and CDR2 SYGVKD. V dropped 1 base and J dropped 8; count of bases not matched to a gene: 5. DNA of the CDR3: TGTGCCATCAGTGAGTTGGGACAGGGTGACGGCTACACCTTC. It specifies CAISELGQGDGYTF.

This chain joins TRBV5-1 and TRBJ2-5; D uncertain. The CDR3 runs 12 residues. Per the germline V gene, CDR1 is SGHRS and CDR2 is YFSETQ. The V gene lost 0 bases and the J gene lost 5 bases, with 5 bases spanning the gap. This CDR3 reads CASSLDMETQYF. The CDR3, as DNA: TGCGCCAGCAGCTTGGACATGGAGACCCAGTACTTC.

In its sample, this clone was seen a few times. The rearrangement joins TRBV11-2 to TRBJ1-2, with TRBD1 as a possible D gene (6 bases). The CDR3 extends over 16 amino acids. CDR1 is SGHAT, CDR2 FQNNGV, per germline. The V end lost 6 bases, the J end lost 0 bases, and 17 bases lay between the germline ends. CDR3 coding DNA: TGTGCCAGCAGGGGAGGGGGTCGGGGTGCTAACTATGGCTACACCTTC. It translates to CASRGGGRGANYGYTF.

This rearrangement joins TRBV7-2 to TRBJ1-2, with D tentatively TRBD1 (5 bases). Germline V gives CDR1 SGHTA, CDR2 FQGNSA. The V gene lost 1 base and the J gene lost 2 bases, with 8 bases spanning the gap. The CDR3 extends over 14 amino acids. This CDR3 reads CASSLVSGNYGYTF. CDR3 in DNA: TGTGCCAGCAGCTTAGTCTCAGGGAACTATGGCTACACCTTC.

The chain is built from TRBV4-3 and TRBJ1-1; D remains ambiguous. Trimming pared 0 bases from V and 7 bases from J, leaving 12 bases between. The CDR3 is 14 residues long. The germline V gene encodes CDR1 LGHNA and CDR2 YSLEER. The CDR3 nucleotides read TGCGCCAGCAGCCAAGACATCAATCGGTATGAAGCTTTCTTT. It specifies CASSQDINRYEAFF.

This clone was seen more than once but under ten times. The CDR3 coding sequence is TGCGCCAGCAGGGCAGGGGGCACCTTC. Its translation: CASRAGGTF. The chain joins TRBV10-1 to TRBJ1-2; 7 bases agree with TRBD1. With 6 bases clipped from V and 13 bases from J, the junction kept 2 bases outside the gene matches. This CDR3 region has 9 residues. CDR1 and CDR2 from the germline V gene are WNHNN and SYGVQD (reference sequence).

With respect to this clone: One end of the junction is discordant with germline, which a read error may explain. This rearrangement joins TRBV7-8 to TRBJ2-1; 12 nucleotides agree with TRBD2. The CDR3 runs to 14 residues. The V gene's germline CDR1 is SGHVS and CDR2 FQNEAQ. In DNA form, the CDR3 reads TGTGCCGGCAGGGCTAGCGGGGGGGGAAATGAGCAGTTCTTC. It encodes CAGRASGGGNEQFF.

Here the CDR3 DNA reads TGTGCCAGCAGTTCACCGGGACAGGGGGAGGAAAAACTGTTTTTT. Translating gives CASSSPGQGEEKLFF. The chain combines TRBV6-5 with TRBJ1-4; 11 positions agree with TRBD1. This CDR3 spans 15 amino acids. Germline V CDR1 and CDR2: MNHEY, SVGAGI. V was pared by 4 bases and J by 8 bases, with 6 bases of the junction left unmatched.

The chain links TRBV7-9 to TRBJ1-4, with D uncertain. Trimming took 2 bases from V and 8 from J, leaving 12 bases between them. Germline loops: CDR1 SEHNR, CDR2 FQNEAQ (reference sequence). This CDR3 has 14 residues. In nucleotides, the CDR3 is TGTGCCAGCAGCTTAAGTACAGAGGGAGAAAAACTGTTTTTT. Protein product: CASSLSTEGEKLFF.

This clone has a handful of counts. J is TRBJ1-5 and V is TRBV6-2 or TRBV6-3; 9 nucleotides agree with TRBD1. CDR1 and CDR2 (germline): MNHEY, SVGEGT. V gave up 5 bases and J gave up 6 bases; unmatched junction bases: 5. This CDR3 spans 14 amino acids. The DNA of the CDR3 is TGTGCCAGCAGTATCAGACAGGGGGGTCAGCCCCAGCATTTT. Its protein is CASSIRQGGQPQHF.